These 24 T cell receptor beta chains were all obtained from the same sample, sequenced in a study of T-cell reconstitution after alpha-beta-depleted transplantation in children. A TCRbeta library incorporating unique molecular identifiers was prepared. TCRdb fed the PCR reads into MiXCR, producing one record per CDR3 protein. The sample consists of 350,000 to 400,000 distinct CDR3 sequences, roughly 22% of them appearing once. The sequenced sample was PBMCs from the stem cell graft donor, obtained from the stem cell graft. The source is a human donor who donated a stem cell graft to a child with acute myeloid leukemia.

The gene calls are TRBV4-1 and TRBJ2-3, with 7 bases lining up with TRBD2. The V segment lost 4 bases and the J segment 0 bases; nucleotides outside the gene matches: 10. Germline V gene lookup returns CDR1 MGHRA and CDR2 YSYEKL. The CDR3 has 17 amino acids. The CDR3 here is CASSRGGEPSSTDTQYF. The CDR3 DNA sequence: TGCGCCAGCAGCCGCGGGGGTGAACCATCTAGCACAGATACGCAGTATTTT.

The J gene is TRBJ1-1, the V gene TRBV11-2; TRBD1 matches at 7 bases. The ends lost 0 bases at V and 6 bases at J; junction bases unmatched: 10. Germline values: CDR1 SGHAT, CDR2 FQNNGV. The CDR3 totals 16 residues. As DNA, the CDR3 is TGTGCCAGCAGCTTAGACCAGAGGGGGCGATTCGCTGAAGCTTTCTTT. It codes for CASSLDQRGRFAEAFF.

The chain joins TRBV20-1 to TRBJ1-2; TRBD1 matches 9 bases. The germline V gene encodes CDR1 DFQATT and CDR2 SNEGSKA (reference sequence). The CDR3 runs 16 residues. V shed 5 bases, J shed 10 bases, and the junction held 20 bases outside the gene matches. The DNA for the CDR3 is TGCAGTGCTGCCCCCGGGACAGGGTACCCAGGTGCTCCCTACACCTTC. Translated: CSAAPGTGYPGAPYTF.

The V gene is TRBV7-9, the J gene TRBJ2-1, with 8 positions matching TRBD2. V shed 0 bases and J 6 bases; nucleotides not matched to a gene: 4. The V gene's germline CDR1 is SEHNR and CDR2 FQNEAQ (reference sequence). CDR3 size: 15 residues. CDR3 DNA sequence: TGTGCCAGCAGCTTAGCAGGAGCGGGAGTCAATGAGCAGTTCTTC. Translation gives CASSLAGAGVNEQFF.

The J gene is TRBJ1-1, the V gene TRBV5-1; perhaps TRBD1 as D (6 bases). Germline V CDR1 and CDR2: SGHRS, YFSETQ. V was trimmed by 4 bases and J by 1 base, leaving 14 bases between them. CDR3 length equals 15 residues. The CDR3 spells CASSVGGGGNTEAFF. The CDR3, as DNA: TGCGCCAGCAGCGTGGGAGGGGGAGGGAACACTGAAGCTTTCTTT. Using reference TRBV5-1 and TRBJ1-1 for the parts outside the CDR3, the full variable domain is KAGVTQTPRYLIKTRGQQVTLSCSPISGHRSVSWYQQTPGQGLQFLFEYFSETQRNKGNFPGRFSGRQFSNSRSEMNVSTLELGDSALYLCASSVGGGGNTEAFFGQGTRLTVV.

This clonotype was observed at least ten times. V usage is TRBV29-1 and J usage is TRBJ2-2; no reliable D call. Germline V gives CDR1 SQVTM, CDR2 ANQGSEA. The CDR3 is 15 residues long. With 7 bases removed from V and 0 bases from J, the gap between germline ends came to 15 bases. CDR3 amino acids: CSAAQTHTNTGELFF. CDR3 sequence (DNA): TGCAGCGCTGCTCAGACACATACGAACACCGGGGAGCTGTTTTTT.

This chain uses TRBV29-1 with TRBJ2-3; D not certain. Germline lookup yields CDR1 SQVTM and CDR2 ANQGSEA. Trimming cost V 0 bases and J 10 bases, with 11 bases left between them. The CDR3 contains 12 residues. As DNA, the CDR3 is TGCAGCGTTGAAGACGTCATAAAAGCGCAGTATTTT. Its translation: CSVEDVIKAQYF.

This clonotype was recorded many times. The chain joins TRBV12-3 or TRBV12-4 to TRBJ2-3; 9 bases map to TRBD1. V was pared by 5 bases and J by 4 bases, with 10 bases of the junction left unmatched. This CDR3 is built from 16 residues. CDR3 in amino acids: CASSPGTGPAADTQYF. DNA for the CDR3: TGTGCCAGCAGTCCAGGGACAGGGCCGGCGGCAGATACGCAGTATTTT.

The rearrangement joins TRBV11-2 to TRBJ2-2; D not resolved. Per germline, CDR1 SGHAT and CDR2 FQNNGV. The CDR3 has 14 amino acids. Trimming left V 5 bases short and J 3 bases short, with 10 bases between. CDR3 amino acids: CASSPQSHTGELFF. In nucleotides, the CDR3 is TGTGCCAGCAGCCCCCAGTCCCACACCGGGGAGCTGTTTTTT.

The rearrangement joins TRBV9 to TRBJ2-1; D is unclear. Trimming pared 2 bases from V and 6 bases from J, leaving 9 bases between. In germline, CDR1 is SGDLS, CDR2 YYNGEE. The CDR3 loop spans 13 amino acids. CDR3 loop: CASSVAKSNEQFF. CDR3 sequence (DNA): TGTGCCAGCAGCGTGGCGAAGAGCAATGAGCAGTTCTTC.

V and J are TRBV10-3 and TRBJ2-5, with 9 positions matching TRBD2. The CDR3 runs 17 residues. CDR1 ENHRY and CDR2 SYGVKD come from the germline V gene. Trimming cost V 2 bases and J 4 bases; bases outside gene matches: 11. CDR3 nucleotides: TGTGCCATCAGTGAGGAGCCCTTAGGAGCGGGAGGAGAGACCCAGTACTTC. This codes for CAISEEPLGAGGETQYF.

This clonotype occurred a few times. The chain has TRBV20-1 and TRBJ1-5; D is unresolved. Trimming took 3 bases from V and 11 from J, leaving 5 bases between them. The CDR3 totals 9 residues. Per the germline V gene, CDR1 is DFQATT and CDR2 is SNEGSKA (reference sequence). The CDR3 here is CSASMSQHF. CDR3 DNA sequence: TGCAGTGCTAGTATGTCCCAGCATTTT.

In this sample, this clonotype turned up many times. CDR3 in DNA: TGCAGTAAACACGGGGGCTCCTACAATGAGCAGTTCTTC. It translates to CSKHGGSYNEQFF. This rearrangement joins TRBV20-1 to TRBJ2-1; possibly TRBD2 for D (6 bases). The CDR3 runs 13 residues. Germline CDR1 reads DFQATT; CDR2 reads SNEGSKA (reference sequence). V lost 8 bases and J lost 0, with 11 bases in between.

J is TRBJ2-1 and V is TRBV20-1; 13 bases match TRBD2. This CDR3 is 13 amino acids long. Per the germline V gene, CDR1 is DFQATT and CDR2 is SNEGSKA (reference sequence). V gave up 6 bases and J gave up 12 bases; unmatched junction bases: 8. The CDR3 here is CSAPTSGRQRQFF. DNA of the CDR3: TGCAGTGCGCCGACTAGCGGGAGGCAACGGCAGTTCTTC.

In its sample, this clonotype was seen a few times. The chain recombines TRBV5-1 with TRBJ2-5; the match to TRBD1 covers 8 bases. Losses at the gene ends were 3 bases for V and 5 bases for J; bases not matched to a gene: 12. The CDR3 runs 16 residues. In germline, CDR1 is SGHRS, CDR2 YFSETQ. The CDR3 DNA is TGCGCCAGCAGCTCCAGGGGGCGAGGATGTTACGAGACCCAGTACTTC. Its protein product is CASSSRGRGCYETQYF.

The chain recombines TRBV19 with TRBJ2-6, with D perhaps TRBD1 (5 bases). The CDR3 runs 18 residues. Germline CDR1 LNHDA, CDR2 SQIVND (reference sequence). Trimming left V 8 bases short and J 0 bases short, with 20 bases between. Here the CDR3 reads CASLDSTAQPSGANVLTF. In DNA, the CDR3 is TGTGCCAGTCTCGACTCGACAGCCCAACCCTCTGGGGCCAACGTCCTGACTTTC. Full variable domain (missing parts from reference TRBV19 and TRBJ2-6): DGGITQSPKYLFRKEGQNVTLSCEQNLNHDAMYWYRQDPGQGLRLIYYSQIVNDFQKGDIAEGYSVSREKKESFPLTVTSAQKNPTAFYLCASLDSTAQPSGANVLTFGAGSRLTVL.

The V and J genes are TRBV12-3 or TRBV12-4 and TRBJ2-3; maybe TRBD1 (6 bases). V was cut by 3 bases and J by 1 base, with 17 bases left in between. The CDR3 runs to 17 residues. CDR3: CASSFVLGAGGTDTQYF. In nucleotides, the CDR3 is TGTGCCAGCAGTTTCGTTCTGGGGGCCGGGGGCACAGATACGCAGTATTTT.

There are a few counts of this clonotype. The chain uses TRBV12-3 or TRBV12-4 and TRBJ2-5; D is uncertain. This CDR3 has 14 residues. Trimming stripped 5 bases from V and 2 bases from J, with 12 bases between. CDR3 in DNA: TGTGCCAGCAGTAGATTTGACGGTCAAGAGACCCAGTACTTC. Amino acids: CASSRFDGQETQYF.

This clonotype was observed a few times. The V gene is TRBV29-1, the J gene TRBJ1-1; 7 positions match TRBD1. CDR3 size: 12 residues. V trimming: 8 bases; J trimming: 4 bases; junction bases outside the gene matches: 7. Per the germline V gene, CDR1 is SQVTM and CDR2 is ANQGSEA. CDR3 bases: TGCAGCACGCGACAGGGAACCACTGAAGCTTTCTTT. Protein: CSTRQGTTEAFF.

This clonotype was detected many times. This chain joins TRBV6-1 and TRBJ1-1; no reliable D call. This CDR3 is built from 13 residues. Germline values: CDR1 MNHNS, CDR2 SASEGT. The V and J ends lost 5 bases and 4 bases respectively, with 11 bases between them. The CDR3, as DNA: TGTGCCAGCAGTCTTACAGTGCGCACTGAAGCTTTCTTT. Protein: CASSLTVRTEAFF.

V usage is TRBV12-3 or TRBV12-4 and J usage is TRBJ1-2, with D maybe TRBD1 (5 bases). V was cut by 7 bases and J by 4 bases, with 13 bases left in between. This CDR3 contains 13 residues. The CDR3 loop reads CASIAPGRYGYTF. The CDR3 DNA reads TGTGCCAGCATAGCCCCGGGACGCTATGGCTACACCTTC.

At least ten counts were recorded for this clonotype. This chain links TRBV20-1 with TRBJ1-6, with 8 bases aligning to TRBD1. V dropped 3 bases and J dropped 9; count of bases not matched to a gene: 10. The CDR3 contains 15 residues. The germline V gene has CDR1 DFQATT and CDR2 SNEGSKA (reference sequence). The CDR3 DNA follows: TGCAGTGCTAGCCCCTGGACAGGGATGTTTTCACCCCTCCACTTT. Translation: CSASPWTGMFSPLHF.

This clonotype was counted between two and nine times. The chain couples TRBV20-1 to TRBJ2-1; 10 positions agree with TRBD2. The trim removed 6 bases at V and 4 bases at J, leaving 9 bases unmatched. The V gene's germline CDR1 is DFQATT and CDR2 SNEGSKA (reference sequence). The CDR3 loop spans 15 amino acids. The CDR3 nucleotides read TGCAGTGCACATAGGACTAGCGGAAAATACAATGAGCAGTTCTTC. Translating it yields CSAHRTSGKYNEQFF.

This clonotype was recorded at least ten times. V usage is TRBV27 and J usage is TRBJ1-5; a weak D match, TRBD1 (5 bases). Germline assignment: CDR1 MNHEY and CDR2 SMNVEV (reference sequence). Trimming cost V 5 bases and J 7 bases, with 15 bases left between them. The CDR3 is 14 residues long. In DNA, the CDR3 is TGTGCCAGCAGTCGGGGACGGCTCGGCCAGCCCCAGCATTTT. Encoded protein: CASSRGRLGQPQHF.